This T cell receptor (beta chain) was captured in a study of technical replicates of blood from several donors. Here immunoSEQ multiplex PCR was the method, and the copy in TCRdb shows in-frame clones only, minus some. The data contain tens of thousands of clones, 89% of them seen just once; the ten biggest clones take up 0.35% to 0.5%. Germline values: CDR1 MNHEY, CDR2 SVGAGI. J lost 2 bases, V lost 6 bases, and 9 bases had no gene match. This CDR3 spans 15 amino acids. Sequenced: T cells isolated from PBMCs. This chain connects TRBV6-5 to TRBJ2-7; 8 bases are a match to TRBD1. The sequence derives from a human donor in good health. DNA of the CDR3: TGTGCCAGCAGCTCTGACAGGGGAATCACCTACGAGCAGTACTTC. Its translation: CASSSDRGITYEQYF.